This entry concerns a single T cell receptor beta chain. The antigen remains undetermined. Only in-frame clones appear in the TCRdb table, and some are missing; sequencing was by immunoSEQ multiplex PCR. The sample lists 50,000 to 80,000 clones, 85% to 95% occurring once. This specimen belongs to a study of graft-versus-host responses after intestinal transplantation. Turning to the study itself: Every transplant recipient was induced with anti-thymocyte globulin, then maintained on tacrolimus and steroids for around 3 years.

Notes on the study in general: Marrow from the recipient contained GvH clones, some of which had appeared first in ileum or blood.

After removal of 3 bases from V and 0 bases from J, the junction contained 5 bases not matched to a gene. CDR3 length equals 16 residues. CDR1 and CDR2 from the germline V gene are MGHRA and YSYEKL. The sequenced sample was unstimulated CD8+ T cells sorted from spleen or lymph node cells, obtained before transplant. The rearrangement uses TRBV4-1 and TRBJ1-5; 7 nucleotides line up with TRBD1. The clonotype originates from a human donor who was the organ donor for an intestinal transplant. CDR3: CASSHSTGISNQPQHF. The CDR3 region has the DNA TGCGCCAGCAGCCACTCGACAGGGATTAGCAATCAGCCCCAGCATTTT.